These 7 T cell receptor beta chains were all obtained from the same sample, sequenced in a study of response to subunit inactivated influenza vaccine. Using its own MiXCR run on the RT-PCR reads, TCRdb lists one record per CDR3 protein. Of approximately 250,000 distinct CDR3 sequences in the sample, 9.5% to 15% are singletons; the top ten hold approximately 8.4%. The sample in question was non-naive T cells sorted from PBMCs, obtained approximately 15 days before vaccination. The origin of the receptors is a man between 50 and 59 years old who received an inactivated influenza vaccine.

This chain links TRBV6-2 or TRBV6-3 with TRBJ2-1; TRBD1 or TRBD2 may be the D gene (7 bases each). The CDR3 runs to 16 residues. V lost 6 bases and J lost 4, with 19 bases in between. From germline, CDR1 is MNHEY and CDR2 SVGEGT. The CDR3 sequence: CASRPQGGGDYNEQFF. CDR3 nucleotides: TGTGCCAGCAGACCCCAGGGGGGGGGGGATTACAATGAGCAGTTCTTC.

Ten or more counts support this clonotype. This sequence joins TRBV28 and TRBJ1-3; TRBD1 might be the D (5 bases). The V end lost 3 bases, the J end lost 4 bases, and 13 bases lay between the germline ends. Germline assignment: CDR1 MDHEN and CDR2 SYDVKM. The CDR3 is 15 residues long. The CDR3, as DNA: TGTGCCAGCAGTTTGTTCAGGGAAGCCGGAAACACCATATATTTT. As protein: CASSLFREAGNTIYF.

The sample holds a few counts of this clonotype. CDR3 DNA sequence: TGTGCCAGCAGCTTGGGCGGGACAGGGACCAACTATGGCTACACCTTC. It specifies CASSLGGTGTNYGYTF. The chain links TRBV5-6 to TRBJ1-2; 9 nucleotides agree with TRBD1. This CDR3 comprises 16 residues. V dropped 0 bases and J dropped 2; count of bases not matched to a gene: 5. Germline loops: CDR1 SGHDT, CDR2 YYEEEE. Looking up the rest from reference TRBV5-6 and TRBJ1-2 gives the full variable domain: DAGVTQSPTHLIKTRGQQVTLRCSPKSGHDTVSWYQQALGQGPQFIFQYYEEEERQRGNFPDRFSGHQFPNYSSELNVNALLLGDSALYLCASSLGGTGTNYGYTFGSGTRLTVV.

This clonotype was recorded a few times. The chain combines TRBV30 with TRBJ2-1; perhaps TRBD2 as D (6 bases). Germline V gene lookup returns CDR1 GTSNPN and CDR2 SVGIG (reference sequence). This CDR3 comprises 15 residues. V gave up 1 base and J gave up 4 bases, with 14 bases separating them. The CDR3: CAWSGSSALYNEQFF. For the CDR3, the DNA is TGTGCCTGGAGTGGGTCTAGCGCTCTGTACAATGAGCAGTTCTTC.

The chain employs TRBV20-1 and TRBJ2-7, with D unclear. The CDR3 spans 12 residues. Germline values: CDR1 DFQATT, CDR2 SNEGSKA (reference sequence). V gave up 6 bases and J gave up 1 base, with 10 bases separating them. This chain's CDR3 is CSARRTSYEQYF. The CDR3 DNA sequence: TGCAGTGCCCGTCGAACATCCTACGAGCAGTACTTC.

This clonotype turned up a few times. The CDR3 coding sequence is TGTGCCAGCAGCCCTTGGCTTTCGGTCCAAAAAAACGAGCAGTACTTC. Its protein product is CASSPWLSVQKNEQYF. The chain carries TRBV28 and TRBJ2-7, with D uncertain. V lost 6 bases and J 5 bases, leaving 23 bases between the germline ends. The CDR3 is made up of 16 amino acids. Germline lookup yields CDR1 MDHEN and CDR2 SYDVKM.

This chain joins TRBV30 and TRBJ2-7, with D unclear. In germline, CDR1 is GTSNPN, CDR2 SVGIG (reference sequence). V was pared by 6 bases and J by 2 bases, with 20 bases between. This CDR3 has 15 amino acids. CDR3 nucleotides: TGTGCCTGTCAAAAGGGCTTTACGGCGCCCTACGAGCAGTACTTC. It yields the protein CACQKGFTAPYEQYF.